The clone carrying this T cell receptor (beta chain) was seen just once. Its antigen is currently unknown. Each sample came from a Caucasian adult donor living in Nashville, Tennessee. The data derive from a study of shared clonotypes between healthy human individuals. Study findings and constraints: About 4.5% of naive CD4 clonotypes were common to a few donors.

Germline lookup yields CDR1 SGHNT and CDR2 YYREEE (reference sequence). This CDR3 is 12 amino acids long. Trimming shortened V by 3 bases and J by 5 bases, and 9 bases separated the two germline ends. Replicate PCRs for sorted subsets used approximately 190 ng DNA; this equaled tens of thousands of T cell genomes. TCRdb keeps only in-frame clones here, not all; method: immunoSEQ multiplex PCR. Here the sample spans 2 million to 3 million clones, 93% being singletons. Input material: naive CD4+ T cells from PBMCs. Subset denoted: CD45RA+ positively selected. V is TRBV5-4 and J is TRBJ2-7, with D maybe TRBD2 (5 bases). The receptor comes from a man in his late teens or twenties in good health. Some clones in this sample may be carry-over from other donors' samples. The CDR3 DNA reads as TGTGCCAGCAGCTCCCGGGAACACGAGCAGTACTTC. Protein: CASSSREHEQYF.